This TCR beta chain was profiled in a study of T cell clones after liver transplantation. The CDR3 consists of 12 residues. V lost 5 bases, J lost 7 bases, and 8 bases lay in between. CDR1 MNHEY and CDR2 SVGAGI come from the germline V gene. Measured with immunoSEQ multiplex PCR; TCRdb has only the in-frame clones, and not every one. The sample contains 85,000 to 130,000 clones, around 83% of which appear only once. Thawed unstimulated PBMCs were FACS-sorted by CD3, CD4 and CD8 into two populations. This sample comprised CD4+ T cells from blood, obtained before liver transplant. V gene TRBV6-5 combines with J gene TRBJ2-2, with D hard to call. The clonotype was recovered from a human donor who received a liver transplant. CDR3 in amino acids: CASSPPFGELFF. In DNA, the CDR3 is TGTGCCAGCAGTCCCCCTTTCGGGGAGCTGTTTTTT.